These T cell receptor beta chains were read from a single sample in a study of shared clonotypes between healthy human individuals. TCRdb's copy holds only in-frame clones and misses some; the assay was immunoSEQ multiplex PCR. The sample holds more than 2,000,000 clones; roughly nine tenths are singletons and the top ten take over 0.12%. The specimen was naive CD4+ T cells sorted from blood. These receptors came from a young man in good health. Both conserved end residues are part of each CDR3. The D gene is left open where the match is weak. Clone size is stated in some rows and not others, as once, few, many or a class when expanded.

v_gene	abundance	d_gene	j_gene	CDR3aa	CDR3nt
TRBV5-1	NA	NA	TRBJ2-2	CASSLVANLGGELFF	TGCGCCAGCAGCTTGGTAGCGAACCTCGGCGGGGAGCTGTTTTTT
TRBV9	NA	NA	TRBJ1-2	CASSVDGGLFYGYTF	TGTGCCAGCAGCGTAGATGGGGGGCTGTTCTATGGCTACACCTTC
TRBV30	NA	NA	TRBJ1-1	CAWSVLSTEAFF	TGTGCCTGGAGTGTACTATCCACTGAAGCTTTCTTT
TRBV7-2	NA	TRBD2	TRBJ2-3	CASSFPAGSTDTQYF	TGTGCCAGCAGCTTCCCAGCGGGGTCCACAGATACGCAGTATTTT
TRBV6-6	NA	NA	TRBJ2-7	CASTGAASYEQYF	TGTGCCAGCACGGGGGCAGCTTCCTACGAGCAGTACTTC
TRBV5-1	NA	NA	TRBJ2-5	CASSESLETQYF	TGCGCCAGCAGCGAATCCTTAGAGACCCAGTACTTC
TRBV7-3	NA	NA	TRBJ2-1	CASKQPAADEQFF	TGTGCCAGCAAACAACCCGCAGCCGATGAGCAGTTCTTC
TRBV5-4	few	TRBD1	TRBJ1-6	CASRTGTGYSPLHF	TGTGCCAGCAGAACCGGGACAGGTTATTCACCCCTCCACTTT
TRBV6-5	NA	NA	TRBJ2-3	CASRGYGAADTQYF	TGTGCCAGCAGGGGCTACGGGGCTGCGGATACGCAGTATTTT
TRBV29-1	once	NA	TRBJ2-7	CSVEDGGDEQYF	TGCAGCGTTGAAGATGGCGGGGACGAGCAGTACTTC
TRBV7-8	NA	NA	TRBJ2-1	CASSLAGGYYNEQFF	TGTGCCAGCAGCTTAGCGGGGGGTTATTACAATGAGCAGTTCTTC
TRBV30	NA	TRBD2	TRBJ2-1	CAGSGRRGNEQFF	TGTGCCGGTAGCGGGAGAAGGGGCAATGAGCAGTTCTTC
TRBV19	NA	TRBD1	TRBJ1-5	CASSTTGDSNQPQHF	TGTGCCAGTAGTACGACAGGGGATAGCAATCAGCCCCAGCATTTT
TRBV11-2	NA	NA	TRBJ2-3	CASSYSGLRGLTDTQYF	TGTGCCAGCAGCTATAGCGGCCTGAGGGGGCTGACAGATACGCAGTATTTT
TRBV18	NA	NA	TRBJ2-7	CASSPGITYEQYF	TGTGCCAGCTCACCAGGCATCACCTACGAGCAGTACTTC
TRBV27	NA	NA	TRBJ2-7	CASSLSVPPNYEQYF	TGTGCCAGCAGTTTATCGGTTCCGCCTAACTACGAGCAGTACTTC
TRBV10-3	NA	NA	TRBJ2-3	CATRLEPSTDTQYF	TGTGCCACACGACTCGAACCTTCCACAGATACGCAGTATTTT
TRBV4-3	NA	NA	TRBJ1-2	CASSQNGRGDGYTF	TGCGCCAGCAGCCAAAACGGGAGGGGGGATGGCTACACCTTC
TRBV30	NA	NA	TRBJ2-7	CAWRRGTYEQYF	TGTGCCTGGAGGAGGGGCACGTACGAGCAGTACTTC
TRBV7-2	NA	TRBD2	TRBJ2-3	CASAAGNTDTQYF	TGTGCCAGTGCAGCGGGAAACACAGATACGCAGTATTTT
TRBV28	once	TRBD1	TRBJ1-1	CASSLVGQGDTEAFF	TGTGCCAGCAGTTTAGTGGGACAGGGAGACACTGAAGCTTTCTTT
TRBV7-9	NA	TRBD2	TRBJ2-1	CASSLGRSSGGPTNEQFF	TGTGCCAGCAGCTTAGGTCGGTCTAGCGGGGGCCCGACGAATGAGCAGTTCTTC
TRBV18	NA	NA	TRBJ2-1	CASSPPINNEQFF	TGTGCCAGCTCACCACCGATTAACAATGAGCAGTTCTTC
TRBV7-9	NA	NA	TRBJ2-5	CASSLVRVPETQYF	TGTGCCAGCAGCTTAGTCCGGGTTCCAGAGACCCAGTACTTC
TRBV5-4	NA	NA	TRBJ2-7	CASSNRAREGSYEQYF	TGTGCCAGCAGCAACCGGGCTAGGGAAGGTTCCTACGAGCAGTACTTC
TRBV7-2	NA	TRBD1	TRBJ1-1	CASSLNRGGTEAFF	TGTGCCAGCAGCTTAAACAGGGGAGGGACTGAAGCTTTCTTT
TRBV7-2	NA	TRBD1	TRBJ2-1	CASSIRRQGANEQFF	TGTGCCAGCAGCATCCGCCGACAGGGGGCCAATGAGCAGTTCTTC
TRBV5-4	NA	NA	TRBJ1-5	CASSLGGTDNQPQHF	TGTGCCAGCAGCTTGGGAGGGACCGATAATCAGCCCCAGCATTTT
TRBV7-9	few	NA	TRBJ1-1	CASSLGTANTEAFF	TGTGCCAGCAGCTTAGGGACAGCCAACACTGAAGCTTTCTTT
TRBV10-2	NA	NA	TRBJ2-1	CASGPRADNEQFF	TGCGCCAGCGGTCCCCGGGCCGACAATGAGCAGTTCTTC
TRBV2	NA	TRBD1	TRBJ1-4	CASSKDRVANEKLFF	TGTGCCAGCAGTAAGGACAGGGTAGCTAATGAAAAACTGTTTTTT
TRBV6-6	NA	TRBD1	TRBJ2-2	CASSQYTGDTGELFF	TGTGCCAGCAGTCAATATACAGGGGACACCGGGGAGCTGTTTTTT
TRBV6-5	NA	NA	TRBJ2-1	CASSYANPSYNEQFF	TGTGCCAGCAGTTACGCAAATCCCTCCTACAATGAGCAGTTCTTC
TRBV5-1	once	NA	TRBJ2-6	CASSLGGGSSGANVLTF	TGCGCCAGCAGCTTGGGTGGCGGTAGCTCTGGGGCCAACGTCCTGACTTTC
TRBV10-3	NA	TRBD1	TRBJ2-7	CAISEASGTGIYEQYF	TGTGCCATCAGTGAGGCCTCCGGGACAGGGATCTACGAGCAGTACTTC